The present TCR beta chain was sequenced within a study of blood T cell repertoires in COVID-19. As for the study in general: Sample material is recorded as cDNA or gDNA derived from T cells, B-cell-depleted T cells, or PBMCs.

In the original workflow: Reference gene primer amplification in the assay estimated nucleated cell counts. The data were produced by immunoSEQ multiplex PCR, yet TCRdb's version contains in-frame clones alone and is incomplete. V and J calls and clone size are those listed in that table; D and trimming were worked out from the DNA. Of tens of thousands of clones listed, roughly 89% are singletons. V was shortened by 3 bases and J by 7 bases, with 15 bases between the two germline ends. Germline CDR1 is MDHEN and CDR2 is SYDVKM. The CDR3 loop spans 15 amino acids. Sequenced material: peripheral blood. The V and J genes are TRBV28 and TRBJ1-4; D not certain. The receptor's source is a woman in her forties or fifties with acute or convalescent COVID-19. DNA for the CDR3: TGTGCCAGCAGTTTTCCTCTTGGACGGGGTGAAAAACTGTTTTTT. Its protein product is CASSFPLGRGEKLFF.